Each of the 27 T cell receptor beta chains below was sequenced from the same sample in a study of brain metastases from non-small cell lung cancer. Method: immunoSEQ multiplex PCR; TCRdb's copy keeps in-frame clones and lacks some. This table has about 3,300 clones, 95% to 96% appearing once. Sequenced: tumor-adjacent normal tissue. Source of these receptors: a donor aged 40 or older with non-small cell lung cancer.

CDR3 sequence: CASGGLALNTEAFF. Written as DNA, the CDR3 is TGTGCCAGCGGGGGCCTCGCCTTGAACACTGAAGCTTTCTTT. The chain links TRBV28 to TRBJ1-1; weak D call: TRBD1 (6 bases). Germline CDR1 MDHEN, CDR2 SYDVKM. The CDR3 consists of 14 residues. V was trimmed by 8 bases and J by 0 bases, leaving 13 bases between them.

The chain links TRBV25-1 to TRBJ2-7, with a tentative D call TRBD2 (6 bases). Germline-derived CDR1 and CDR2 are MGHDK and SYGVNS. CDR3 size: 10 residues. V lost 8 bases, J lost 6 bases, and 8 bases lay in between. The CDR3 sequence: CASGDSEQYF. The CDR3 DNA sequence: TGTGCCAGCGGGGACTCCGAGCAGTACTTC.

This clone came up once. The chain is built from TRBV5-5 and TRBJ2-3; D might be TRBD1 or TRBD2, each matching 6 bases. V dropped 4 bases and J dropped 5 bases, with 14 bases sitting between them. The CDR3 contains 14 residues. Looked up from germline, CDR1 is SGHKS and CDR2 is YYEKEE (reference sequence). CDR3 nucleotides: TGTGCCAGCAGCCCCCCCAGGGGAGGAGATACGCAGTATTTT. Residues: CASSPPRGGDTQYF.

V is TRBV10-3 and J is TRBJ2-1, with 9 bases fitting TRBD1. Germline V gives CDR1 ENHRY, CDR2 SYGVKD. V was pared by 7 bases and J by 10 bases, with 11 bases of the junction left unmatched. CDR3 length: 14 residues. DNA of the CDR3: TGTGCCATCAAGGACAGGGGTACAACTCGGGAGCAGTTCTTC. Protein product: CAIKDRGTTREQFF.

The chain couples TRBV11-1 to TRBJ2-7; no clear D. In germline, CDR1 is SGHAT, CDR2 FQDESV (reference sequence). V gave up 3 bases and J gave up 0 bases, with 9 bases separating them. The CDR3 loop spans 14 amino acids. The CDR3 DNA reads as TGTGCCAGCAGCTTCTGGGGTAGCTCCTACGAGCAGTACTTC. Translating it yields CASSFWGSSYEQYF.

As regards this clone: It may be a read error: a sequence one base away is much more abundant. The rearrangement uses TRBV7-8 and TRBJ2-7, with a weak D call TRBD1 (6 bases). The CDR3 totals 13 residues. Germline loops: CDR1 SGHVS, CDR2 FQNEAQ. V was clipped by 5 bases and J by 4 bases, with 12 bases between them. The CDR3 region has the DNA TGTGCCAGCAGCATCAGACAGGCTTACGAGCAGTACTTC. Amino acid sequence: CASSIRQAYEQYF.

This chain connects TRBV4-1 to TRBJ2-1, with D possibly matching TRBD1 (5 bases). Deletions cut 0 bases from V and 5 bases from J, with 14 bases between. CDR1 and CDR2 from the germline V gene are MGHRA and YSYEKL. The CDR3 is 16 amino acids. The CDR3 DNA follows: TGCGCCAGCAGCCAAGAAGCTGACAGCTGGAACAATGAGCAGTTCTTC. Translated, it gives CASSQEADSWNNEQFF.

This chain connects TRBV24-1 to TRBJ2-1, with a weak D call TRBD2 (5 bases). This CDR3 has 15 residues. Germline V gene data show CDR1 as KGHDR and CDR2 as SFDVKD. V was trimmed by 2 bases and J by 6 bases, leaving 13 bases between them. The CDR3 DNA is TGTGCCACCAGTGATTCCGAGGGTATTAGCAATGAGCAGTTCTTC. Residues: CATSDSEGISNEQFF.

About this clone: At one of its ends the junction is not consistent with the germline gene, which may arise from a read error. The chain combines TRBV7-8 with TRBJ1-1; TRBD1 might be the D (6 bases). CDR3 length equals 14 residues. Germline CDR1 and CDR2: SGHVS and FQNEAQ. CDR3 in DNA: TGTGCCAACAGCCTTGACAGGCTGAACACTGAAGCTTTCTTT. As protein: CANSLDRLNTEAFF.

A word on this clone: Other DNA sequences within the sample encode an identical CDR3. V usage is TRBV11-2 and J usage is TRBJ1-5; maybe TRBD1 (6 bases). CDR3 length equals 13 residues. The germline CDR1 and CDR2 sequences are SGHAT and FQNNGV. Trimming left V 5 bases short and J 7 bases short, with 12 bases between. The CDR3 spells CASSAQGGQPQHF. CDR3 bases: TGTGCCAGCAGCGCACAGGGTGGGCAGCCCCAGCATTTT.

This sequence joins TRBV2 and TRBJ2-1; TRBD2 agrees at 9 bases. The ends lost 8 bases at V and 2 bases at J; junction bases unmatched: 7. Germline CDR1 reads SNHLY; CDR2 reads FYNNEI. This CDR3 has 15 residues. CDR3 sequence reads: CASPVERGAYNEQFF. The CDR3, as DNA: TGTGCCAGCCCCGTCGAGCGGGGGGCCTACAATGAGCAGTTCTTC.

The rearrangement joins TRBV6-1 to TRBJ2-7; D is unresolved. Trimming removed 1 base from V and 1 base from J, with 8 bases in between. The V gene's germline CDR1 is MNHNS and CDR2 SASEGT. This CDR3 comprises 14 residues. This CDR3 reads CASSEVADSYEQYF. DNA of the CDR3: TGTGCCAGCAGTGAAGTGGCAGATTCCTACGAGCAGTACTTC.

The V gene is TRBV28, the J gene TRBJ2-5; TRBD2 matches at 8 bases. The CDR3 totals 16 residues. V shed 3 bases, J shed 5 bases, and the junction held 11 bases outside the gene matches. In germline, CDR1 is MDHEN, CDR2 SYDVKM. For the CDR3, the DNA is TGTGCCAGCAGTTTTGTGTCACTAGCGGTCGGGGAGACCCAGTACTTC. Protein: CASSFVSLAVGETQYF.

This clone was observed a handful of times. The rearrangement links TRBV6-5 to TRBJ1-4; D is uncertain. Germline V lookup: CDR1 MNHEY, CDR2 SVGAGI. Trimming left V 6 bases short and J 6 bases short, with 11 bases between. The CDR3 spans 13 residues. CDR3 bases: TGTGCCAGCAGCCGGGCCTCCTATGAAAAACTGTTTTTT. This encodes CASSRASYEKLFF.

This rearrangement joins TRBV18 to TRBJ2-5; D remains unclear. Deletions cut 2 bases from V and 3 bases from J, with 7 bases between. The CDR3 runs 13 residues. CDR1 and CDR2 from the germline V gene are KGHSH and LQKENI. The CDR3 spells CASSPGIEETQYF. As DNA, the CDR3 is TGTGCCAGCTCACCAGGTATAGAAGAGACCCAGTACTTC.

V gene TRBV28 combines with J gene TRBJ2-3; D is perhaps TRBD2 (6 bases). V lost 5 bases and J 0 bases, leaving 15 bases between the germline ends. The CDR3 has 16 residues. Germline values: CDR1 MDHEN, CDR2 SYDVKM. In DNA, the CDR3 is TGTGCCAGCAGTCTCTCGGGACTCCAAAGCACAGATACGCAGTATTTT. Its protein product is CASSLSGLQSTDTQYF.

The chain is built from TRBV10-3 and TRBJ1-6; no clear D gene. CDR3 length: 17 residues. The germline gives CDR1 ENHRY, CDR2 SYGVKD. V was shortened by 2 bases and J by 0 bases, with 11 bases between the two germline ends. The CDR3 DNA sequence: TGTGCCATCAGTGAGAGCCCGTGGAGCTCCTATAATTCACCCCTCCACTTT. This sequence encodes CAISESPWSSYNSPLHF.

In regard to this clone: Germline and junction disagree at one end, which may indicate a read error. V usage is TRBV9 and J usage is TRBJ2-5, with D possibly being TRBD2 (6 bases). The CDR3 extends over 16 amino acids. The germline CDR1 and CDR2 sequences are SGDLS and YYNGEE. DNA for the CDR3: TGTACCAGCAGCCTTATCCCGGACCTCGGGGGAGAGACCCAGTACTTC. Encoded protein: CTSSLIPDLGGETQYF. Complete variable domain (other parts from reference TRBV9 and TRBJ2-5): DSGVTQTPKHLITATGQRVTLRCSPRSGDLSVYWYQQSLDQGLQFLIQYYNGEERAKGNILERFSAQQFPDLHSELNLSSLELGDSALYFCTSSLIPDLGGETQYFGPGTRLLVL.

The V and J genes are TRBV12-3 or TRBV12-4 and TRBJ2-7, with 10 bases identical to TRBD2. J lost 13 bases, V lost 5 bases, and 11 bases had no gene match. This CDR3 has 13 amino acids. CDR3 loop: CASSPRLAGSPYF. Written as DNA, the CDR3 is TGTGCCAGCAGTCCTCGACTAGCGGGCTCCCCATACTTC.

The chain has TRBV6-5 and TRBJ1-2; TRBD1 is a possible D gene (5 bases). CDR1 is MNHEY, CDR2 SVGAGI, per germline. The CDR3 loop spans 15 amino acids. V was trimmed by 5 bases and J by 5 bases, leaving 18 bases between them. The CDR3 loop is CASSPSPGFSYGYTF. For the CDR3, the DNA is TGTGCCAGCAGTCCATCACCAGGGTTTTCTTATGGCTACACCTTC.

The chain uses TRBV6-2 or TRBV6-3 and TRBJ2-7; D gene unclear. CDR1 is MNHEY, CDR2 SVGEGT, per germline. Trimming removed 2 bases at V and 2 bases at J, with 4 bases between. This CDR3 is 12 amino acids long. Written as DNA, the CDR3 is TGTGCCAGCAGTTACCAGCCCTACGAGCAGTACTTC. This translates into CASSYQPYEQYF.

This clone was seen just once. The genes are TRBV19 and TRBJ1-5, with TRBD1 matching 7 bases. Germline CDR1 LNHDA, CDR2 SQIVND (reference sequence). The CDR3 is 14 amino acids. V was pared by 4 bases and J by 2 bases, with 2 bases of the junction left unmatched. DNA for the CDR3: TGTGCCAGTAGTACAACAGGGGGCAATCAGCCCCAGCATTTT. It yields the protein CASSTTGGNQPQHF.

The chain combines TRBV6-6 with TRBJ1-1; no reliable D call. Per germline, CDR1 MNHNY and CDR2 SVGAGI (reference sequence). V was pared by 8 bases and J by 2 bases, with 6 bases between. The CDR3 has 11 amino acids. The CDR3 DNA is TGTGCCAGCTGCACCAACACTGAAGCTTTCTTT. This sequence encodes CASCTNTEAFF.

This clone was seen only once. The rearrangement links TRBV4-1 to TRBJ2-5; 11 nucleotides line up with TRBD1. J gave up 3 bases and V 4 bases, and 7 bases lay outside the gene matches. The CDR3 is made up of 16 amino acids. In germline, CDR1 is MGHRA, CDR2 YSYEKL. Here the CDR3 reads CASSLWTGGAEETQYF. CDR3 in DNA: TGCGCCAGCAGCCTCTGGACAGGGGGCGCGGAAGAGACCCAGTACTTC.

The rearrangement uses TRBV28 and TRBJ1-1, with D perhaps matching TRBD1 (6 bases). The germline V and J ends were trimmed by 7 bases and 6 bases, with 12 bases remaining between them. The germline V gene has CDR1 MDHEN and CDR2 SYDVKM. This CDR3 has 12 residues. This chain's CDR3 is CASNTGWAEAFF. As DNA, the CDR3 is TGTGCCAGCAACACAGGGTGGGCTGAAGCTTTCTTT.

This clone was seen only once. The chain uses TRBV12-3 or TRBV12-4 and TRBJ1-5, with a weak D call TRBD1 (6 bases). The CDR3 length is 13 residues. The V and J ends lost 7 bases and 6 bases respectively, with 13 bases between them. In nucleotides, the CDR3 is TGTGCCAGCACGGGGGACATGGCTCAGCCCCAGCATTTT. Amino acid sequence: CASTGDMAQPQHF.

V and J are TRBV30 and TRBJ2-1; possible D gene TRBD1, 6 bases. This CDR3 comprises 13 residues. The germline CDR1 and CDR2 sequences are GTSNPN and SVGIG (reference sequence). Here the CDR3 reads CARDRTTYNEQFF. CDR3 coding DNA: TGTGCACGCGACAGGACCACCTACAATGAGCAGTTCTTC.